One T cell receptor beta chain is described in this entry. The data are from a study of blood T cell repertoires in COVID-19. Study summary: T cells, B-cell-depleted T cells, or PBMCs provided the cDNA or gDNA that served as material.

Assignments of participants to cohorts depended upon their own reported clinical history. Germline CDR1 is SGHDN and CDR2 is FVKESK. V shed 4 bases and J 5 bases; nucleotides not matched to a gene: 7. The CDR3 sequence is 14 residues long. Libraries were prepared by immunoSEQ multiplex PCR; TCRdb keeps only in-frame clonotypes and omits some of them. The table records under 300,000 clones, over 80% of them present only once. The gene calls are TRBV14 and TRBJ1-2; 7 bases are shared with TRBD1. Sequencing input: PBMCs or T cells enriched from blood (not recorded which). The sequence was collected from a human donor in a cohort exposed to, infected with or recovered from COVID-19 (not recorded which). The donor label of this sample is uncertain. The CDR3 region is CASSRHRDSYGYTF. The CDR3 nucleotides read TGTGCCAGCAGCCGGCACCGGGACAGTTATGGCTACACCTTC.